The 27 T cell receptor beta chains below were found in one sample sequenced in a study of cytomegalovirus exposure and HLA in healthy donors. PCR employed 60 Vbeta and 13 Jbeta primers. Sequencing was performed with immunoSEQ multiplex PCR; in TCRdb, only in-frame clones are kept and a portion is missing. There are roughly 300,000 clones in the sample; roughly 85% occur only once, and around 4% lies in the top ten. The sequenced material came from PBMCs. The receptors were gathered from a man aged 40-49 years in good health and CMV-seropositive.

V is TRBV7-9 and J is TRBJ1-1, with no clear D. Deletions cut 8 bases from V and 2 bases from J, with 18 bases between. CDR3 length: 15 amino acids. The V gene's germline CDR1 is SEHNR and CDR2 FQNEAQ (reference sequence). The CDR3 region has the DNA TGTGCCAGCGCTGTGGTGGGCAGGCGAAACACTGAAGCTTTCTTT. Protein sequence: CASAVVGRRNTEAFF.

The chain employs TRBV5-4 and TRBJ1-2, with D possibly being TRBD1 (5 bases). The CDR3 is 17 amino acids. The germline gives CDR1 SGHNT, CDR2 YYREEE (reference sequence). V was cut by 0 bases and J by 1 base, with 16 bases left in between. The CDR3 here is CASSLVRIVQGNYGYTF. CDR3 DNA sequence: TGTGCCAGCAGCTTGGTTCGGATTGTTCAGGGTAACTATGGCTACACCTTC.

Only one count was recorded for this clone. The chain recombines TRBV29-1 with TRBJ1-1; TRBD1 is a possible D gene (5 bases). CDR1 SQVTM and CDR2 ANQGSEA come from the germline V gene. V gave up 6 bases and J gave up 14 bases, with 28 bases separating them. The CDR3 runs to 14 residues. The CDR3 DNA reads TGCAGCGTGAGGGACGTGGGGGGATCGCGCGATGGGTTCTTT. Translating it yields CSVRDVGGSRDGFF.

CDR3 in DNA: TGTGCCAGCATCGCGTGGGGGGGAGGGCACTCTGGGGCCAACGTCCTGACTTTC. It yields the protein CASIAWGGGHSGANVLTF. The chain combines TRBV27 with TRBJ2-6; TRBD2 agrees at 7 bases. Per germline, CDR1 MNHEY and CDR2 SMNVEV (reference sequence). This CDR3 is 18 amino acids long. V lost 7 bases and J lost 0; bases outside the gene matches: 12. The full variable domain, in which reference TRBV27 and TRBJ2-6 provide the parts outside the CDR3, is EAQVTQNPRYLITVTGKKLTVTCSQNMNHEYMSWYRQDPGLGLRQIYYSMNVEVTDKGDVPEGYKVSRKEKRNFPLILESPSPNQTSLYFCASIAWGGGHSGANVLTFGAGSRLTVL.

The chain recombines TRBV10-2 with TRBJ2-7; 11 bases map to TRBD2. This CDR3 has 15 residues. Germline V gene lookup returns CDR1 WSHSY and CDR2 SAAADI. V lost 6 bases, J lost 2 bases, and 6 bases stayed unmatched. In DNA form, the CDR3 reads TGCGCCAGCAGGCTCTCTAGCGGGGGGACCTACGAGCAGTACTTC. This translates into CASRLSSGGTYEQYF.

The chain recombines TRBV5-8 with TRBJ2-5; D remains unclear. The DNA end favors TRBJ2-7, so the J call may be wrong. This CDR3 is 12 amino acids long. The germline gives CDR1 SGHTS, CDR2 YDEGEE. The CDR3 nucleotides read TGTGCCAGCAGCTTGATCATGCACGAGCAGTACTTC. Protein product: CASSLIMHEQYF.

V and J are TRBV6-5 and TRBJ1-1; D ambiguous. V shed 5 bases and J shed 1 base, with 11 bases lying between them. CDR1 and CDR2 (germline): MNHEY, SVGAGI. CDR3 length equals 14 residues. The DNA for the CDR3 is TGTGCCAGCAGTCCCAAACAGAGGAACACTGAAGCTTTCTTT. It yields the protein CASSPKQRNTEAFF.

The chain carries TRBV10-3 and TRBJ2-4; tentative D call: TRBD2 (5 bases). Germline V gives CDR1 ENHRY, CDR2 SYGVKD. The CDR3 length is 15 residues. Trimming removed 3 bases from V and 0 bases from J, with 9 bases in between. In DNA form, the CDR3 reads TGTGCCATCAGTGACAGCGGCTTAGCCAAAAACATTCAGTACTTC. As protein: CAISDSGLAKNIQYF.

This clone was recorded once. This chain links TRBV7-2 with TRBJ2-7; 7 nucleotides agree with TRBD2. The CDR3 totals 14 residues. Germline V gene sequence: CDR1 SGHTA, CDR2 FQGNSA. V gave up 2 bases and J gave up 2 bases; unmatched junction bases: 3. As DNA, the CDR3 is TGTGCCAGCAGCTTACTAGCGGAAACCTACGAGCAGTACTTC. Protein sequence: CASSLLAETYEQYF.

The chain has TRBV28 and TRBJ1-2; 7 nucleotides align to TRBD1. This CDR3 is 15 amino acids long. Germline loops: CDR1 MDHEN, CDR2 SYDVKM. V gave up 4 bases and J gave up 0 bases; unmatched junction bases: 5. The CDR3 DNA reads TGTGCCAGCAGTTGGACAGGAAGGACTAACTATGGCTACACCTTC. Its translation is CASSWTGRTNYGYTF.

V and J are TRBV9 and TRBJ1-2; TRBD1 aligns across 9 bases. V shed 0 bases and J 6 bases; nucleotides not matched to a gene: 0. The CDR3 has 13 residues. Germline V gene data show CDR1 as SGDLS and CDR2 as YYNGEE. In DNA, the CDR3 is TGTGCCAGCAGCGTAGGGGACAGGGATGGCTACACCTTC. Its protein product is CASSVGDRDGYTF.

The chain recombines TRBV2 with TRBJ2-1, with 10 bases identical to TRBD2. The V and J ends lost 6 bases and 5 bases, in that order; junction bases with no gene match: 13. The CDR3 contains 17 residues. Germline CDR1 is SNHLY and CDR2 is FYNNEI. The CDR3 DNA follows: TGTGCCAGCAGCGATACCCTTACCGGGACTAGCGACAATGAGCAGTTCTTC. This translates into CASSDTLTGTSDNEQFF.

The genes are TRBV7-6 and TRBJ2-7, with D maybe TRBD1 (6 bases). V lost 5 bases and J lost 7, with 21 bases in between. The CDR3 is 15 residues long. CDR1 is SGHVS, CDR2 FNYEAQ, per germline. The CDR3 loop reads CASSPEQGRAREQYF. The DNA of the CDR3 is TGTGCCAGCAGCCCGGAACAGGGACGAGCACGAGAGCAGTACTTC.

V usage is TRBV7-3 and J usage is TRBJ2-6, with no clear D. Germline-derived CDR1 and CDR2 are SGHTA and FQGTGA. This CDR3 spans 14 amino acids. V was shortened by 1 base and J by 4 bases, with 5 bases between the two germline ends. The CDR3 reads CASSLMSGANVLTF. The CDR3, as DNA: TGTGCCAGCAGCTTAATGAGCGGGGCCAACGTCCTGACTTTC.

The chain carries TRBV4-1 and TRBJ2-7; 8 bases align to TRBD2. This CDR3 has 16 amino acids. V was pared by 0 bases and J by 1 base, with 5 bases of the junction left unmatched. The germline V gene encodes CDR1 MGHRA and CDR2 YSYEKL. CDR3 protein: CASSQDQSGGSYEQYF. The DNA for the CDR3 is TGCGCCAGCAGCCAAGATCAGAGCGGGGGATCCTACGAGCAGTACTTC.

The chain links TRBV27 to TRBJ2-1, with D possibly matching TRBD1 (5 bases). This CDR3 region has 13 residues. The V gene's germline CDR1 is MNHEY and CDR2 SMNVEV (reference sequence). V lost 4 bases and J lost 3, with 7 bases in between. Here the CDR3 reads CASSSDSYNEQFF. In nucleotides, the CDR3 is TGTGCCAGCAGTTCAGACAGCTACAATGAGCAGTTCTTC.

This chain links TRBV28 with TRBJ2-7, with 10 bases matching TRBD1. Trimming cost V 3 bases and J 6 bases; bases outside gene matches: 5. This CDR3 has 14 amino acids. Germline values: CDR1 MDHEN, CDR2 SYDVKM. This chain's CDR3 is CASSFRDRGSEQYF. CDR3 in DNA: TGTGCCAGCAGTTTCCGGGACAGGGGAAGCGAGCAGTACTTC. The whole variable domain, filled in from reference TRBV28 and TRBJ2-7, reads DVKVTQSSRYLVKRTGEKVFLECVQDMDHENMFWYRQDPGLGLRLIYFSYDVKMKEKGDIPEGYSVSREKKERFSLILESASTNQTSMYLCASSFRDRGSEQYFGPGTRLTVT.

Comments on this clone: A junction end diverges from the germline sequence, so it may reflect a read error. This sample includes further DNA sequences coding for the same CDR3. This rearrangement joins TRBV5-4 to TRBJ2-2, with 10 bases fitting TRBD2. Germline V CDR1 and CDR2: SGHNT, YYREEE (reference sequence). CDR3 length equals 15 residues. As DNA, the CDR3 is TGTGCCAGTAGCTCCGGACTAGCGGTGACCGGGGAGCTGTTTTTT. Residues: CASSSGLAVTGELFF.

This chain uses TRBV2 with TRBJ1-5; possibly TRBD1 for D (5 bases). Trimming stripped 5 bases from V and 1 base from J, with 12 bases between. This CDR3 is 15 amino acids long. Germline CDR1 is SNHLY and CDR2 is FYNNEI. The CDR3 coding sequence is TGTGCCAGCAGTATAAACAGACAGAGCAATCAGCCCCAGCATTTT. It encodes CASSINRQSNQPQHF.

The chain has TRBV6-5 and TRBJ2-7; tentatively, D is TRBD2 (7 bases). Germline V CDR1 and CDR2: MNHEY, SVGAGI. V lost 4 bases and J lost 4, with 17 bases in between. CDR3 length equals 15 residues. CDR3 DNA sequence: TGTGCCAGCAGTTGGGAGGGTGGGAGGGGGTACGAGCAGTACTTC. Translating gives CASSWEGGRGYEQYF.

This rearrangement joins TRBV18 to TRBJ1-1; D remains ambiguous. Trimming pared 2 bases from V and 1 base from J, leaving 8 bases between. Germline loops: CDR1 KGHSH, CDR2 LQKENI. The CDR3 is 14 amino acids. The CDR3 sequence is CASSPSTSNTEAFF. The CDR3 nucleotides read TGTGCCAGCTCACCAAGCACCTCGAACACTGAAGCTTTCTTT.

This chain connects TRBV4-2 to TRBJ1-5, with D possibly TRBD1 on 5 matching bases. The CDR3 has 23 residues. Per germline, CDR1 LGHNA and CDR2 YNFKEQ. The V end was cut by 4 bases, the J end by 0 bases, with 34 bases between. DNA for the CDR3: TGTGCCAGCAGCCCGGGACTTCACACGTGGGGGACTTCACAACCCCTTAGCAATCAGCCCCAGCATTTT. Amino acids: CASSPGLHTWGTSQPLSNQPQHF.

This clone was recorded once. This chain's CDR3 is CASSSGTGNTIYF. The DNA for the CDR3 is TGTGCCAGCAGTTCGGGGACTGGAAACACCATATATTTT. The rearrangement links TRBV11-3 to TRBJ1-3; D unresolved. V lost 6 bases, J lost 2 bases, and 8 bases lay in between. The germline V gene has CDR1 SGHNT and CDR2 YENEEA. The CDR3 consists of 13 residues. Full variable domain (missing parts from reference TRBV11-3 and TRBJ1-3): EAGVVQSPRYKIIEKKQPVAFWCNPISGHNTLYWYLQNLGQGPELLIRYENEEAVDDSQLPKDRFSAERLKGVDSTLKIQPAELGDSAVYLCASSSGTGNTIYFGEGSWLTVV.

The chain uses TRBV5-8 and TRBJ1-1; 11 nucleotides match TRBD1. CDR1 and CDR2 (germline): SGHTS, YDEGEE. The CDR3 spans 17 residues. The trim removed 4 bases at V and 1 base at J, leaving 9 bases unmatched. CDR3 nucleotides: TGTGCCAGCAGCCGAGGGACAGGGGGAAACTCGAACACTGAAGCTTTCTTT. Protein: CASSRGTGGNSNTEAFF.

The chain combines TRBV6-5 with TRBJ2-7; 7 bases align to TRBD1. CDR1 is MNHEY, CDR2 SVGAGI, per germline. The CDR3 is 14 residues long. The V gene end was trimmed by 8 bases and the J gene end by 7 bases; junction bases not matched to a gene: 14. The CDR3 DNA follows: TGTGCCAGCCCCAGGGGGACCCTACCGATGGAGCAGTACTTC. This gives the protein CASPRGTLPMEQYF.

The chain links TRBV4-1 to TRBJ2-5; 8 positions match TRBD2. Trimming cost V 4 bases and J 0 bases; bases outside gene matches: 7. This CDR3 is built from 16 residues. CDR1 and CDR2 (germline): MGHRA, YSYEKL. The CDR3 protein is CASSPLLAVYQETQYF. The CDR3 coding sequence is TGCGCCAGCAGCCCCCTACTAGCGGTGTACCAAGAGACCCAGTACTTC.

The V and J genes are TRBV7-9 and TRBJ2-3; 8 bases match TRBD1. The V gene's germline CDR1 is SEHNR and CDR2 FQNEAQ (reference sequence). The length of the CDR3 is 15 residues. V dropped 0 bases and J dropped 3; count of bases not matched to a gene: 2. The CDR3 loop reads CASSLAQGATDTQYF. CDR3 sequence (DNA): TGTGCCAGCAGCTTAGCTCAGGGGGCAACAGATACGCAGTATTTT.